Included here is one T cell receptor beta chain sequence, with context. Antigen: not known. The data were produced by immunoSEQ multiplex PCR, yet TCRdb's version contains in-frame clones alone and is incomplete. Here the sample spans about 78,000 clones, almost 97% being singletons. This specimen belongs to a study of cytomegalovirus exposure and HLA in healthy donors. Looking at the study overall: The 120 validation repertoires used the same platform as the 550 to 800 first-cohort repertoires (as reported by a later analysis).

The CDR3 loop spans 16 amino acids. Germline V gene lookup returns CDR1 SGHAT and CDR2 FQNNGV. Deletions cut 0 bases from V and 0 bases from J, with 8 bases between. Study-level points and caveats: In vitro testing confirmed a few CMV-associated chains as specific for CMV antigens. TCR clusters originating in the first cohort tended to co-occur in the roughly 110 validation repertoires, according to a later analysis. It was 160 or so TCR beta chains that were listed as cytomegalovirus-associated.

The sequence was collected from a man younger than 30 in good health and CMV-seropositive. V usage is TRBV11-2 and J usage is TRBJ1-4; weak D call: TRBD1 (5 bases). Material: PBMCs. CDR3 coding DNA: TGTGCCAGCAGCTTAGACCTCAGGGCAACTAATGAAAAACTGTTTTTT. Translation gives CASSLDLRATNEKLFF.